This T cell receptor beta chain was profiled in a study of cytomegalovirus exposure and HLA in healthy donors. Study-wide results and limits: In vitro work confirmed that a few CMV-associated chains recognize CMV antigens. Both high specificity and high sensitivity reportedly marked the classifier's diagnosis of cytomegalovirus status. Across donors, sequencing depth was assumed by presence/absence analyses to be roughly uniform.

Germline V CDR1 and CDR2: SGHTA, FQGTGA. This CDR3 comprises 11 residues. Trimming left V 5 bases short and J 8 bases short, with 6 bases between. Primers for the PCR totalled 60 Vbeta and 13 Jbeta. Some clones are missing from TCRdb's copy, which holds only in-frame ones; the method was immunoSEQ multiplex PCR. The repertoire has around 190,000 clones, about four fifths of them found once; the top ten carry under 2%. Details on this clone: Its antigen is currently unknown.

This TCR was recovered from a man in his forties or fifties in good health and CMV-seropositive. The specimen was PBMCs. The rearrangement links TRBV7-3 to TRBJ2-2; D unresolved. The chain's CDR3 is CASSQLGELFF. CDR3 nucleotide sequence: TGTGCCAGCAGCCAGTTAGGGGAGCTGTTTTTT.